This T cell receptor beta chain was recovered during a study of metastatic and nonmetastatic thyroid tumors. All patients reached thyroid surgery having received no treatment beforehand. TCRdb re-called the PCR reads through MiXCR. The sample yields 16,000 or so clones, roughly 24% seen once. This clone was found many times. The specimen was tumor tissue. The TCR was taken from a female donor with papillary thyroid cancer or a benign thyroid nodule (not recorded which). Some clones in this sample may be carry-over from other donors' samples.

CDR3 in amino acids: CASSYRGDNFGYTF. The CDR3 region has the DNA TGTGCCAGCAGTTACAGGGGGGACAATTTTGGCTACACCTTC. The chain is built from TRBV6-5 and TRBJ1-2, with D possibly matching TRBD1 (6 bases). V was trimmed by 2 bases and J by 7 bases, leaving 14 bases between them. CDR3 length equals 14 residues. Germline V CDR1 and CDR2: MNHEY, SVGAGI.